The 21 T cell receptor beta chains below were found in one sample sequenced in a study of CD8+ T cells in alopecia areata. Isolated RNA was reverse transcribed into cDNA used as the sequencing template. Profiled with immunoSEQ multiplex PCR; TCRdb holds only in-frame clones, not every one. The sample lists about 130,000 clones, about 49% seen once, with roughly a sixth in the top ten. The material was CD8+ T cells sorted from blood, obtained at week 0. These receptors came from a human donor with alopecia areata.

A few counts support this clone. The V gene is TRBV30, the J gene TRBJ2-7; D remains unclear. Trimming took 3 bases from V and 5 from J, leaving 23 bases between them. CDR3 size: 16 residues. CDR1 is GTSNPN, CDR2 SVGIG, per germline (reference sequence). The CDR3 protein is CAWSEGRVQTPDEQYF. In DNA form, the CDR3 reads TGTGCCTGGAGCGAAGGCCGGGTGCAAACCCCGGACGAGCAGTACTTC.

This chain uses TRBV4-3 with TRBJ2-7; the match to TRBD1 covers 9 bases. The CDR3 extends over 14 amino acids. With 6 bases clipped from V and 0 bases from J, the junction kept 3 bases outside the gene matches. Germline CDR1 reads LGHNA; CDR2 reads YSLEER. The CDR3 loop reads CASSWDRVSYEQYF. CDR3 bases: TGCGCCAGCAGTTGGGACAGGGTCTCCTACGAGCAGTACTTC.

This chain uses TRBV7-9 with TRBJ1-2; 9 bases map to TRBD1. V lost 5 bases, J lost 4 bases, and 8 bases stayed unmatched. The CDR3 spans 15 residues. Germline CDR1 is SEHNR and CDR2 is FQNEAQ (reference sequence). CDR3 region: CASSPWGQGVYGYTF. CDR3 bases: TGTGCCAGCAGCCCCTGGGGACAGGGCGTCTATGGCTACACCTTC.

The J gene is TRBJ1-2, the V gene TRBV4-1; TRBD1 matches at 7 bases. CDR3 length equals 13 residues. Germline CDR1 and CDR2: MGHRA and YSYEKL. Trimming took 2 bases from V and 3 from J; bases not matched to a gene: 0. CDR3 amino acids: CASSQTGDYGYTF. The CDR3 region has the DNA TGCGCCAGCAGCCAAACAGGGGACTATGGCTACACCTTC.

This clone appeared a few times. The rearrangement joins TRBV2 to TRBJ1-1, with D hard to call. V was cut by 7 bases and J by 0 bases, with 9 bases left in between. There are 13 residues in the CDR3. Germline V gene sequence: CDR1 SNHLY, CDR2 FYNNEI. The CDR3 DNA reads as TGTGCCAGCATTCAGGACTTGAACACTGAAGCTTTCTTT. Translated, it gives CASIQDLNTEAFF.

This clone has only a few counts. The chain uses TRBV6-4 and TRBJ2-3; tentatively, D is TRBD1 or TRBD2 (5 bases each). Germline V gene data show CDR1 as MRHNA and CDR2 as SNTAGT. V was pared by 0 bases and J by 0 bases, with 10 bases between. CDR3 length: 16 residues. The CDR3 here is CASSDSGTSSTDTQYF. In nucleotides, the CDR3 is TGTGCCAGCAGTGACTCCGGGACGTCTAGCACAGATACGCAGTATTTT.

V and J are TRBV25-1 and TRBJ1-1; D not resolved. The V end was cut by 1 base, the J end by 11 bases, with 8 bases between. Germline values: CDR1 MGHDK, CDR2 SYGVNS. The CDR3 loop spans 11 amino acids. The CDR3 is CASSELTGAFF. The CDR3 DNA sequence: TGTGCCAGCAGTGAATTAACGGGGGCTTTCTTT.

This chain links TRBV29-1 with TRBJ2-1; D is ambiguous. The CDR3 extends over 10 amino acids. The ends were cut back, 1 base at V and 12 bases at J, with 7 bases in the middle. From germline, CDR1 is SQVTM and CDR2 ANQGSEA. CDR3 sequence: CSVEGLLQFF. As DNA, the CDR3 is TGCAGCGTTGAAGGACTTCTGCAGTTCTTC.

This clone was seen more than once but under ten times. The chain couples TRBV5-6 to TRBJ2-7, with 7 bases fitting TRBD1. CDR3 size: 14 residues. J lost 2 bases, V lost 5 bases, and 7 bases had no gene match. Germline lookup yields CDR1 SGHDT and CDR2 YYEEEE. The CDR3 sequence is CASRIRGLTYEQYF. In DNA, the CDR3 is TGTGCCAGCAGGATTAGGGGGCTGACCTACGAGCAGTACTTC.

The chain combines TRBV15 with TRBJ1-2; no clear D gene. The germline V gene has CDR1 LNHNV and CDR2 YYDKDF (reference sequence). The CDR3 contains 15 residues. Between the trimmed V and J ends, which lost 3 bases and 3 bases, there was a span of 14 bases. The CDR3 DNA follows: TGTGCCACCAGCAGGCCCGGGGAGGGCTACTATGGCTACACCTTC. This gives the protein CATSRPGEGYYGYTF.

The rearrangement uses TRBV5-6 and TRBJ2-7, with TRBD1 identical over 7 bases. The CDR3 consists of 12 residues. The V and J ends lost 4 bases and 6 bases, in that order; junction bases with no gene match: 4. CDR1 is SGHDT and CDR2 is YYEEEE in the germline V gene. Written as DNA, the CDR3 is TGTGCCAGCAGCCCCGGGGACAGCGAGCAGTACTTC. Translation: CASSPGDSEQYF.

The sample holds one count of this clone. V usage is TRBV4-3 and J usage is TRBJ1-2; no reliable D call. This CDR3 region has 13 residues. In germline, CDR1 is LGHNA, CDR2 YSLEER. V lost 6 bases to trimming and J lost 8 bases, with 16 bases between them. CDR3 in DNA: TGCGCCAGCAGTCCCCGACATCCCTCGGGCTACACCTTC. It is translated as CASSPRHPSGYTF.

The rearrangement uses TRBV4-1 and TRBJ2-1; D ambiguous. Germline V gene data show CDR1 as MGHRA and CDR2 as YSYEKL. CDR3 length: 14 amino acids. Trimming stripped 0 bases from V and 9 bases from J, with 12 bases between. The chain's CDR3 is CASSQDGVVSEQFF. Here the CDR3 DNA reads TGCGCCAGCAGCCAAGATGGAGTGGTGAGTGAGCAGTTCTTC.

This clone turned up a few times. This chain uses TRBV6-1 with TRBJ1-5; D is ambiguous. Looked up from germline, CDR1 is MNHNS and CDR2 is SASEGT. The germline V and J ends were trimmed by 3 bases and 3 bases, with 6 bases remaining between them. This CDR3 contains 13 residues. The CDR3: CASSDGINQPQHF. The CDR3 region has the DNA TGTGCCAGCAGTGACGGGATCAATCAGCCCCAGCATTTT.

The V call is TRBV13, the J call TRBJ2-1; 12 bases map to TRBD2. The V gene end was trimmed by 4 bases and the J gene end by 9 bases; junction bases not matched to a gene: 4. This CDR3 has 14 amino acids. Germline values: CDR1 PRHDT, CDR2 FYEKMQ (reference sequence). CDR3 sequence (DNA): TGTGCCAGCAGCTACCTAGCGGGGGGGCCTGAGCAGTTCTTC. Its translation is CASSYLAGGPEQFF.

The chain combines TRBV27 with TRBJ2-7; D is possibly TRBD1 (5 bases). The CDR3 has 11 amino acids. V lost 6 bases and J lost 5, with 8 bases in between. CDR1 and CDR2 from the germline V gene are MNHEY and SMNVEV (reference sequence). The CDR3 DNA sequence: TGTGCCAGCAGAAGGGGCCACGAGCAGTACTTC. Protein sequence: CASRRGHEQYF.

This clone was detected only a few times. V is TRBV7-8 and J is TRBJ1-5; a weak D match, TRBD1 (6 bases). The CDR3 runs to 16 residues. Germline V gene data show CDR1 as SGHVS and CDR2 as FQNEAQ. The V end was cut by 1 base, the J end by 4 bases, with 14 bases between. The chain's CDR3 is CASSLERGQFNQPQHF. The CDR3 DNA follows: TGTGCCAGCAGCTTAGAACGGGGGCAATTTAATCAGCCCCAGCATTTT.

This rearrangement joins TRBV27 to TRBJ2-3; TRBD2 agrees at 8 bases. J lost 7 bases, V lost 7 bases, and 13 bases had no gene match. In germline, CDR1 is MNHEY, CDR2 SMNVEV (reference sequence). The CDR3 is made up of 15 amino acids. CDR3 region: CASIFSGAPGYTQYF. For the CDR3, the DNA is TGTGCCAGCATTTTTAGCGGGGCCCCGGGATATACGCAGTATTTT.

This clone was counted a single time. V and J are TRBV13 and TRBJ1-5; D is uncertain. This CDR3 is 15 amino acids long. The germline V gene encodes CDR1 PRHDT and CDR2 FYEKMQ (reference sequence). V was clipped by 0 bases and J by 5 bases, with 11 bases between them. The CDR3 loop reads CASSLGSFGDQPQHF. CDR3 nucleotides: TGTGCCAGCAGCTTAGGGTCCTTTGGGGATCAGCCCCAGCATTTT.

The CDR3 loop is CASSDGVTYEQYF. As DNA, the CDR3 is TGTGCCAGCAGTGACGGGGTCACCTACGAGCAGTACTTC. The chain joins TRBV25-1 to TRBJ2-7; D is possibly TRBD2 (5 bases). CDR1 and CDR2 (germline): MGHDK, SYGVNS. V was pared by 3 bases and J by 2 bases, with 8 bases between. CDR3 length: 13 amino acids.

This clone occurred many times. The CDR3 sequence is CASRAEGLSPLHF. The CDR3 bases are TGTGCCAGCAGGGCGGAGGGTCTCTCACCCCTCCACTTT. The rearrangement joins TRBV6-5 to TRBJ1-6; no definite D call. Germline CDR1 and CDR2: MNHEY and SVGAGI. The CDR3 consists of 13 residues. V lost 6 bases and J lost 10, with 13 bases in between.